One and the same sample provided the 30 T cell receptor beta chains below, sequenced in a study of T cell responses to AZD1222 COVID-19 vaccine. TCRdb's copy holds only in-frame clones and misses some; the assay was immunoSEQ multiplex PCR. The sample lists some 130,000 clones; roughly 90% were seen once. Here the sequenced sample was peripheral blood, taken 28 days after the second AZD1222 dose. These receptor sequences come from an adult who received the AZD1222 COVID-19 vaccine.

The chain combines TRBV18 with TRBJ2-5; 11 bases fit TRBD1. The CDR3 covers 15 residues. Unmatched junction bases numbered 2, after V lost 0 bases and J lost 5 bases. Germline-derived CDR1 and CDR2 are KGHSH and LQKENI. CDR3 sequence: CASSPPGTGGETQYF. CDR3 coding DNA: TGTGCCAGCTCACCACCTGGGACAGGGGGGGAGACCCAGTACTTC.

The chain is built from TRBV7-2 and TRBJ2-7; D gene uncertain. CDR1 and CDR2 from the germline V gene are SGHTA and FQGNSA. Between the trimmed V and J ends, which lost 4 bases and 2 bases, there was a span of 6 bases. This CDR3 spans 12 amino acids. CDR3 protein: CASSSLTYEQYF. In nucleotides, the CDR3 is TGTGCCAGCAGCTCCCTAACCTACGAGCAGTACTTC.

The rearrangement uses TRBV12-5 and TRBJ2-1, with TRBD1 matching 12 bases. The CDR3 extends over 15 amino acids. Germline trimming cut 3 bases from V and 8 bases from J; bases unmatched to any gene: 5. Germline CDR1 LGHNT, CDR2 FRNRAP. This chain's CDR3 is CASGFGTGGFDEQFF. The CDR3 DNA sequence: TGTGCTAGTGGTTTCGGGACAGGGGGCTTCGATGAGCAGTTCTTC.

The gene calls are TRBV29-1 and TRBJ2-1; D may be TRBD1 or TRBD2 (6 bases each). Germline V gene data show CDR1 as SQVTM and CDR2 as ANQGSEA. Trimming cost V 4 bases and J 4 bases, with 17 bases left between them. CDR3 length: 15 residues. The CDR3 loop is CSVGGQRTIYNEQFF. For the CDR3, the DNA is TGCAGCGTTGGAGGACAGAGGACTATATACAATGAGCAGTTCTTC.

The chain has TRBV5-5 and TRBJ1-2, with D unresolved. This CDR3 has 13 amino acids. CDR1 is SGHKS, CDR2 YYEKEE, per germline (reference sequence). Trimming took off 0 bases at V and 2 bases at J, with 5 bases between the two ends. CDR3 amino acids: CASSLAQNYGYTF. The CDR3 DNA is TGTGCCAGCAGCTTGGCACAGAACTATGGCTACACCTTC.

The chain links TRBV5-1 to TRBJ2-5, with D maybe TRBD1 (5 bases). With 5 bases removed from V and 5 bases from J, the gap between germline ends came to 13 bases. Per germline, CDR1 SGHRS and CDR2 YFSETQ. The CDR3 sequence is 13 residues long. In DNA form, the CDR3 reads TGCGCCAGCAGTTTGACAGATCCGGAGACCCAGTACTTC. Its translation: CASSLTDPETQYF.

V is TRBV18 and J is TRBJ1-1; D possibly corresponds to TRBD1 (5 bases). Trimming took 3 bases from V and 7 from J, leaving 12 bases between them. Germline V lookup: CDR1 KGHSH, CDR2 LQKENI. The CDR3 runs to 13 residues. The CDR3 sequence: CASSPALGGEAFF. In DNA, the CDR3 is TGTGCCAGCTCACCCGCTCTCGGGGGTGAAGCTTTCTTT.

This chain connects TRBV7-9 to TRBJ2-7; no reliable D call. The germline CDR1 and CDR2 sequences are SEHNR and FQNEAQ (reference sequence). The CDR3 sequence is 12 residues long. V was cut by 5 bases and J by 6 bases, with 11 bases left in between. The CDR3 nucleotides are TGTGCCAGCAGCCCCCGACCCCTCGAGCAGTACTTC. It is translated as CASSPRPLEQYF.

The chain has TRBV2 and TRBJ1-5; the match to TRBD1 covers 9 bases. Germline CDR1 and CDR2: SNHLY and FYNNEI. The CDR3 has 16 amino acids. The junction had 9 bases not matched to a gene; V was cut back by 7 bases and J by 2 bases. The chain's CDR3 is CASIKDRGVGNQPQHF. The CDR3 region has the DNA TGTGCCAGCATCAAGGACAGGGGAGTGGGCAATCAGCCCCAGCATTTT.

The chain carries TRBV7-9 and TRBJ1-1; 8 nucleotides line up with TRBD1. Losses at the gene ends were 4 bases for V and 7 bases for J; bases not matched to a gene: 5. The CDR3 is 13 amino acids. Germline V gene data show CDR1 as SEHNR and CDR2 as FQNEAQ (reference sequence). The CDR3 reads CASSSTGAREAFF. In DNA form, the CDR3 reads TGTGCCAGCAGCTCGACAGGGGCCCGTGAAGCTTTCTTT.

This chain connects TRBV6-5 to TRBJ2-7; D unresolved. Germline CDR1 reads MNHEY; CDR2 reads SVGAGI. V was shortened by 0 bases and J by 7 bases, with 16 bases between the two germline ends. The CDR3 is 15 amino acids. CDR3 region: CASSYSIGRTLEQYF. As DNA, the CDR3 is TGTGCCAGCAGTTACTCGATAGGACGCACCCTGGAGCAGTACTTC.

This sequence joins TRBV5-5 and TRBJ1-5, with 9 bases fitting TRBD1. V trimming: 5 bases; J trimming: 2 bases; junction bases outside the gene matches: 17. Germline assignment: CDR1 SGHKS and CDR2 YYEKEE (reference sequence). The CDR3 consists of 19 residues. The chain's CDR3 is CASSLHRGGDREGNQPQHF. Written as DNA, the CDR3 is TGTGCCAGCAGTCTCCACAGAGGCGGGGACAGGGAGGGCAATCAGCCCCAGCATTTT.

The CDR3 DNA is TGTGCCAGCAGCCGAGGGTTTGGTCCGGGGGGGACCCAGTACTTC. Residues: CASSRGFGPGGTQYF. The chain carries TRBV7-7 and TRBJ2-5; 7 bases align to TRBD2. V shed 5 bases, J shed 7 bases, and the junction held 13 bases outside the gene matches. Germline V gives CDR1 SSHAT, CDR2 FNYEAQ (reference sequence). The CDR3 sequence is 15 residues long.

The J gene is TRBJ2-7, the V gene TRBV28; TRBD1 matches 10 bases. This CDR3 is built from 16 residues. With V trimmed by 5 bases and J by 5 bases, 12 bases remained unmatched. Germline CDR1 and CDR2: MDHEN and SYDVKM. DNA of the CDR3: TGTGCCAGCAGTATCCCATCGGGACAGGGGCGCGACGAGCAGTACTTC. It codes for CASSIPSGQGRDEQYF.

The CDR3 protein is CASSLWAAGVTDTQYF. The CDR3 bases are TGTGCCAGCAGTTTATGGGCCGCGGGCGTCACAGATACGCAGTATTTT. This sequence joins TRBV28 and TRBJ2-3, with D perhaps TRBD2 (5 bases). This CDR3 is 16 amino acids long. V shed 0 bases and J shed 2 bases, with 12 bases lying between them. Germline V gene lookup returns CDR1 MDHEN and CDR2 SYDVKM.

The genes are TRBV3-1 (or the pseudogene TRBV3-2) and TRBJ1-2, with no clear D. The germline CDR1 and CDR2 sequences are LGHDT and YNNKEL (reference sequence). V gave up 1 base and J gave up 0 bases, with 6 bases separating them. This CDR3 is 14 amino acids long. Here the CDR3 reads CASSQGTANYGYTF. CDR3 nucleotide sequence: TGTGCCAGCAGCCAAGGGACGGCTAACTATGGCTACACCTTC.

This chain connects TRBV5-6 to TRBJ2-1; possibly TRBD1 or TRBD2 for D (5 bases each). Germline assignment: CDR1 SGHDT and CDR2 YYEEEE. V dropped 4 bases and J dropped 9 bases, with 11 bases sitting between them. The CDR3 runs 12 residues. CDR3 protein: CASSLGPGEQFF. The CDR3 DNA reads TGTGCCAGCAGCCTGGGACCGGGTGAGCAGTTCTTC.

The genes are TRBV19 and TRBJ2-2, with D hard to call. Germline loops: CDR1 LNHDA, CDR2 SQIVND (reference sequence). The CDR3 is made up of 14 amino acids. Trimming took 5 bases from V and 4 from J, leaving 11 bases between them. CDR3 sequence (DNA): TGTGCCAGTAGTTTCTCCCTAGGCACCGGGGAGCTGTTTTTT. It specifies CASSFSLGTGELFF.

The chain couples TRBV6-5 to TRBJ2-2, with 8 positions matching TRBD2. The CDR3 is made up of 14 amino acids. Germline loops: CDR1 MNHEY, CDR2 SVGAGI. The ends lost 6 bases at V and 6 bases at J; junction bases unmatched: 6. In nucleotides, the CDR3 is TGTGCCAGCAGACCAAGCGGGAGCGCCGGGGAGCTGTTTTTT. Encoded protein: CASRPSGSAGELFF.

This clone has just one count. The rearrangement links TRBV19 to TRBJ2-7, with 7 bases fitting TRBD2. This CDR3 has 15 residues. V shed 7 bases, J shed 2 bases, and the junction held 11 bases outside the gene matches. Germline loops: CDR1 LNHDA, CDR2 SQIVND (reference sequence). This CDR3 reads CASTAGAGVAYEQYF. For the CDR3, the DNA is TGTGCCAGTACCGCCGGGGCGGGGGTGGCCTACGAGCAGTACTTC. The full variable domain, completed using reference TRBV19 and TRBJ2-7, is DGGITQSPKYLFRKEGQNVTLSCEQNLNHDAMYWYRQDPGQGLRLIYYSQIVNDFQKGDIAEGYSVSREKKESFPLTVTSAQKNPTAFYLCASTAGAGVAYEQYFGPGTRLTVT.

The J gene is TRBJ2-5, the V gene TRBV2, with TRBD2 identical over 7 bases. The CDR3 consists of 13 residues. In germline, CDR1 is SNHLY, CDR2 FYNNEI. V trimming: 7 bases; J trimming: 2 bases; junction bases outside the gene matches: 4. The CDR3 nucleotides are TGTGCCAGCACGGGAGCGGGACAAGAGACCCAGTACTTC. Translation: CASTGAGQETQYF.

The CDR3 region is CASSLVTTEAFF. The CDR3 region has the DNA TGTGCCAGCAGCTTAGTAACCACTGAAGCTTTCTTT. The chain recombines TRBV11-2 with TRBJ1-1; D unclear. Germline lookup yields CDR1 SGHAT and CDR2 FQNNGV. Trimming cost V 1 base and J 4 bases, with 4 bases left between them. The CDR3 totals 12 residues.

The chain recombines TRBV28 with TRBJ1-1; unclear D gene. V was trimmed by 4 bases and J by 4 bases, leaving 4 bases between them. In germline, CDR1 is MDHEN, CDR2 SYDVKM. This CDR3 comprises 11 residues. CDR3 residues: CASSSSTEAFF. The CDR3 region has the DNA TGTGCCAGCAGTTCTAGCACTGAAGCTTTCTTT.

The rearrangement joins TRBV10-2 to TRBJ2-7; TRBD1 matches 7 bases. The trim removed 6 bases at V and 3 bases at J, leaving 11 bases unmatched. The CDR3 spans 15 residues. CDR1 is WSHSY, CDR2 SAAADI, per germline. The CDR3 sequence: CASRSLQGRNYEQYF. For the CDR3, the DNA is TGCGCCAGCAGATCGTTACAGGGGCGGAACTACGAGCAGTACTTC.

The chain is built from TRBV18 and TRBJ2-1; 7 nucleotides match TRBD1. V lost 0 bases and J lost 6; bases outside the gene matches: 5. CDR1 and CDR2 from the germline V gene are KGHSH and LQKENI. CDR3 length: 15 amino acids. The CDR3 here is CASSPPGTAANEQFF. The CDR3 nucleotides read TGTGCCAGCTCACCACCGGGGACAGCCGCCAATGAGCAGTTCTTC. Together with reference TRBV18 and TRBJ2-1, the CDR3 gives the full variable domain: NAGVMQNPRHLVRRRGQEARLRCSPMKGHSHVYWYRQLPEEGLKFMVYLQKENIIDESGMPKERFSAEFPKEGPSILRIQQVVRGDSAAYFCASSPPGTAANEQFFGPGTRLTVL.

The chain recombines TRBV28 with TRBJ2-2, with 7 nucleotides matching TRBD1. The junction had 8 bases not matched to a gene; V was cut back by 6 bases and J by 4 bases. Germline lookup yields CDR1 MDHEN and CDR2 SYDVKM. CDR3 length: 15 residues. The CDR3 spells CASSRSGTATGELFF. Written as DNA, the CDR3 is TGTGCCAGCAGCCGATCTGGGACAGCCACCGGGGAGCTGTTTTTT.

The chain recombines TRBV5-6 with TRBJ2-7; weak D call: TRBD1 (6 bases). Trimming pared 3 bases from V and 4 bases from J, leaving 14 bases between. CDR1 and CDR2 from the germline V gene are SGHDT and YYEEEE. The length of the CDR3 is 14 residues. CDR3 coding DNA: TGTGCCAGCAGCTCTCCGGGACAAATATACGAGCAGTACTTC. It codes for CASSSPGQIYEQYF.

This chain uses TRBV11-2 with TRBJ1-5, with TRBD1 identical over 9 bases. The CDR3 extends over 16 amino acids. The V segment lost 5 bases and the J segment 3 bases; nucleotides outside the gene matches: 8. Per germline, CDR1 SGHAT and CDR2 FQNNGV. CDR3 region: CASSPGQGSVNQPQHF. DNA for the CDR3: TGTGCCAGCAGCCCAGGACAGGGGAGCGTCAATCAGCCCCAGCATTTT.

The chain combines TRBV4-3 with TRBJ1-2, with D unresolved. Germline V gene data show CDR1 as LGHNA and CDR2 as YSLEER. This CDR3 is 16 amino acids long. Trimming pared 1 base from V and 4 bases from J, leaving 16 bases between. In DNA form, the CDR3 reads TGCGCCAGCAGCCAAGCGAAGCAGCCCAGATCCTATGGCTACACCTTC. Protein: CASSQAKQPRSYGYTF.

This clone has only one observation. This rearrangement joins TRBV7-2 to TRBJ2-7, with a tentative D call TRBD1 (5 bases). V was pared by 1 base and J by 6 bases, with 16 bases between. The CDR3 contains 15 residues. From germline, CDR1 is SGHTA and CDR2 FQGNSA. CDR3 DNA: TGTGCCAGCAGCTTAGGTCCAGGAAGGGGAACCGAGCAGTACTTC. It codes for CASSLGPGRGTEQYF.